This T cell receptor beta chain was found in a study of cytomegalovirus exposure and HLA in healthy donors. 13 Jbeta primers and 60 Vbeta primers were used for the PCR. The data were produced by immunoSEQ multiplex PCR, yet TCRdb's version contains in-frame clones alone and is incomplete. The table includes about 200,000 clones, about 85% detected once. This clonotype originated in a male donor in good health and CMV-seropositive. Source material: PBMCs.

The CDR3 sequence is CASSLGTLGETQYF. The CDR3 region has the DNA TGTGCCAGCAGCTTAGGGACTCTTGGGGAGACCCAGTACTTC. The chain employs TRBV7-6 and TRBJ2-5, with D possibly being TRBD2 (5 bases). The CDR3 length is 14 residues. V lost 1 base and J 5 bases, leaving 11 bases between the germline ends. Looked up from germline, CDR1 is SGHVS and CDR2 is FNYEAQ. Together with reference TRBV7-6 and TRBJ2-5, the CDR3 gives the full variable domain: GAGVSQSPRYKVTKRGQDVALRCDPISGHVSLYWYRQALGQGPEFLTYFNYEAQQDKSGLPNDRFSAERPEGSISTLTIQRTEQRDSAMYRCASSLGTLGETQYFGPGTRLLVL.